Shown below are 14 T cell receptor beta chains from a single sample sequenced in a study of T cell clusters in autoimmune cytopenias. One tube held mixed TRB-A and TRB-B primer pools for touch-down PCR. TCRdb re-called the multiplex PCR reads and catalogs CDR3 proteins one per entry, DNA excluded. In all, the sample yields some 5,700 distinct CDR3 sequences. TRB amplification used around 0.25 ug of peripheral blood genomic DNA. The same sample was also studied in work on T cell repertoires in aging, cancer and after chemotherapy.

The sample comprised peripheral blood. The receptor set was obtained from a human donor in good health.

This clonotype is identified as medium-sized from frequency. The chain has TRBV7-6 and TRBJ2-2; there is no DNA to check the TCRdb D call of TRBD2. The CDR3 loop spans 15 amino acids. Germline V gene data show CDR1 as SGHVS and CDR2 as FNYEAQ. The CDR3 is CASLPRSAGTGELFF.

By frequency, this clonotype registers medium-sized. The chain is built from TRBV5-5 and TRBJ1-6; TCRdb returns TRBD1, unconfirmable since there is no DNA. The CDR3 loop spans 18 amino acids. Germline loops: CDR1 SGHKS, CDR2 YYEKEE (reference sequence). CDR3 region: CASSIRDRVVWDNSPLHF.

This clonotype shows up as medium-sized by frequency. This chain uses TRBV30 with TRBJ2-7; the D call from TCRdb, TRBD2, cannot be confirmed without DNA. Germline-derived CDR1 and CDR2 are GTSNPN and SVGIG (reference sequence). The CDR3 is made up of 15 amino acids. The CDR3 reads CAWSVSAGVNYEQYF.

This clonotype is medium-sized by frequency. The chain carries TRBV11-1 and TRBJ1-6. This CDR3 contains 14 residues. Germline CDR1 reads SGHAT; CDR2 reads FQDESV (reference sequence). The CDR3 reads CASSLSAERSPLHF.

The chain combines TRBV9 with TRBJ1-1. CDR1 SGDLS and CDR2 YYNGEE come from the germline V gene. The CDR3 has 13 amino acids. CDR3: CASSVVSNTEAFF.

The CDR3: CASSQEMARGNYGYTF. The chain has TRBV14 and TRBJ1-2; TCRdb outputs TRBD1, but without DNA this stays unchecked. CDR1 SGHDN and CDR2 FVKESK come from the germline V gene. The length of the CDR3 is 16 residues.

This clonotype ranks as medium-sized in terms of frequency. Here the CDR3 reads CASSYGHPSYEQYF. The chain joins TRBV19 to TRBJ2-7; TCRdb designates TRBD1, a call that cannot be tested without DNA. The CDR3 spans 14 residues. Germline assignment: CDR1 LNHDA and CDR2 SQIVND (reference sequence).

The CDR3 is CASSWGLAGGGGDTQYF. The genes are TRBV5-4 and TRBJ2-3; without DNA, the TCRdb call of TRBD2 cannot be checked. Germline lookup yields CDR1 SGHNT and CDR2 YYREEE (reference sequence). This CDR3 comprises 17 residues.

Judged by frequency, this clonotype is medium-sized (0.01 to 0.1%). The V call is TRBV5-6, the J call TRBJ2-3; TCRdb indicates TRBD1, and absent DNA this call remains unverified. This CDR3 is built from 16 residues. Germline values: CDR1 SGHDT, CDR2 YYEEEE. This chain's CDR3 is CASSLGPGQNTDTQYF.

The chain couples TRBV7-2 to TRBJ2-3. Germline loops: CDR1 SGHTA, CDR2 FQGNSA. The CDR3 runs 12 residues. The CDR3 sequence is CASSLGEYTQYF. Together with reference TRBV7-2 and TRBJ2-3, the CDR3 gives the full variable domain: GAGVSQSPSNKVTEKGKDVELRCDPISGHTALYWYRQSLGQGLEFLIYFQGNSAPDKSGLPSDRFSAERTGGSVSTLTIQRTQQEDSAVYLCASSLGEYTQYFGPGTRLTVL.

This clonotype is medium-sized by frequency. The chain carries TRBV12-3 or TRBV12-4 and TRBJ2-3; the TCRdb D gene call, TRBD2, has no DNA to confirm it. CDR3 length equals 13 residues. This CDR3 reads CASRVAGADTQYF.

Considering frequency, this clonotype is medium-sized. The chain has TRBV27 and TRBJ2-2; TCRdb reports TRBD1, a call that lacks DNA to check it against. The CDR3 length is 17 residues. Germline V gives CDR1 MNHEY, CDR2 SMNVEV (reference sequence). CDR3 in amino acids: CATTELLRGEVTGELFF.

This clonotype registers medium-sized by frequency. V usage is TRBV30 and J usage is TRBJ2-3; no DNA is available, so the TRBD1 call from TCRdb remains unchecked. Germline CDR1 reads GTSNPN; CDR2 reads SVGIG (reference sequence). The length of the CDR3 is 13 residues. The CDR3 loop reads CAWRKGGTDTQYF.

This clonotype registers medium-sized by frequency. V usage is TRBV7-6 and J usage is TRBJ1-4; TCRdb indicates TRBD1, and absent DNA this call remains unverified. The CDR3 spans 15 residues. In germline, CDR1 is SGHVS, CDR2 FNYEAQ. CDR3 in amino acids: CASRPTGTEDEKLFF.